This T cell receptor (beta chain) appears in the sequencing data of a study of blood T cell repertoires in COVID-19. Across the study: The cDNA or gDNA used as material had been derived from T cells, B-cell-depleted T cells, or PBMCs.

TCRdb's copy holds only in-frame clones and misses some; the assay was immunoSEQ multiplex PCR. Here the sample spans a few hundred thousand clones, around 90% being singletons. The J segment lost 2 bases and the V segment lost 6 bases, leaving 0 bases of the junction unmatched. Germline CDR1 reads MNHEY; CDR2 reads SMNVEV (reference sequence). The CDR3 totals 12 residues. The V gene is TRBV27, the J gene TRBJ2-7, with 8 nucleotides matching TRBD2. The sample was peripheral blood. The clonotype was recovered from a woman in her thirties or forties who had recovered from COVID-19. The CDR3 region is CASRGLAYEQYF. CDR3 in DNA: TGTGCCAGCAGGGGACTAGCCTACGAGCAGTACTTC.